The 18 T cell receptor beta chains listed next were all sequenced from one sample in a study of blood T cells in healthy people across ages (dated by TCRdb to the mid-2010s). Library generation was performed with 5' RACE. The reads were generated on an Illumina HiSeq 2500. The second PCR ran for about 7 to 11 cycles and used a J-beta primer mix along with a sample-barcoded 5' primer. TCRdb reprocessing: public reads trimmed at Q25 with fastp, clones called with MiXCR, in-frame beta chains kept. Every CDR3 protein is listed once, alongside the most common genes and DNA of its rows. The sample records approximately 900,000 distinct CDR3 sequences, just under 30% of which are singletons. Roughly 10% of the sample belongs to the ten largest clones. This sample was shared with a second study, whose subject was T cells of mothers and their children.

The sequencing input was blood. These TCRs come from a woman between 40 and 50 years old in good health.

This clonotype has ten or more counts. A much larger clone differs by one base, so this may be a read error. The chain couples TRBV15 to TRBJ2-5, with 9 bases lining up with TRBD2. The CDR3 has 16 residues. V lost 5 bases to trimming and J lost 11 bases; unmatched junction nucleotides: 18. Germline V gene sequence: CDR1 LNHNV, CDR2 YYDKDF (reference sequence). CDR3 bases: TGTGCCACCAGCCCCCCCCTAAGCGGGGGGTCAAATGAGCAGTACTTC. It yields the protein CATSPPLSGGSNEQYF.

CDR3 residues: CATSRRGESLETQFF. CDR3 nucleotide sequence: TGTGCCACCAGCAGAAGGGGGGAGTCTTTGGAGACCCAGTTCTTC. V usage is TRBV15 and J usage is TRBJ2-1; D may be TRBD1 or TRBD2 (6 bases each). Germline assignment: CDR1 LNHNV and CDR2 YYDKDF (reference sequence). The CDR3 loop spans 15 amino acids. V was trimmed by 2 bases and J by 13 bases, leaving 21 bases between them.

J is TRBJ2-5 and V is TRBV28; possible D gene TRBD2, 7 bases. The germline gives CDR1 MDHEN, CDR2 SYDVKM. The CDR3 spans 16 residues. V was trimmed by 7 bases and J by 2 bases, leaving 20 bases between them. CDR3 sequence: CASINKGEGRQETQYF. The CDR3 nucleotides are TGTGCCAGCATCAATAAGGGGGAGGGACGTCAAGAGACCCAGTACTTC.

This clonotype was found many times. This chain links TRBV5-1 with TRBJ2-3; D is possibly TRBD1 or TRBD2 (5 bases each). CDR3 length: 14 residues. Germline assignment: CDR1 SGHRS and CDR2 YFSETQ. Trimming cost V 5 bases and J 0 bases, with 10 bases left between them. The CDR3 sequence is CASRGDRSTDTQYF. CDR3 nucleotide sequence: TGCGCCAGCAGAGGGGACCGAAGCACAGATACGCAGTATTTT. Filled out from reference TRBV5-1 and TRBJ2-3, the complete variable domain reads KAGVTQTPRYLIKTRGQQVTLSCSPISGHRSVSWYQQTPGQGLQFLFEYFSETQRNKGNFPGRFSGRQFSNSRSEMNVSTLELGDSALYLCASRGDRSTDTQYFGPGTRLTVL.

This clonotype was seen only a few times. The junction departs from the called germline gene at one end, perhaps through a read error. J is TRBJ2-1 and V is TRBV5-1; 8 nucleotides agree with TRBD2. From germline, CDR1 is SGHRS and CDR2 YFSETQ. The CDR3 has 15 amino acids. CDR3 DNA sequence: TGCCCCAGCATTGAACGGGAGGGCTCATACAATGAGCAGTTCTTC. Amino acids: CPSIEREGSYNEQFF.

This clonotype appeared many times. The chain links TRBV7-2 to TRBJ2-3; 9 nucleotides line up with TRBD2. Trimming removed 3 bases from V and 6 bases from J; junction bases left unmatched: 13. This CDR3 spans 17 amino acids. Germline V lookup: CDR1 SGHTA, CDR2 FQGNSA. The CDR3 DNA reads TGTGCCAGCAGCTTTGGCGGGGGGGCTCTTAATTTGGATACGCAGTATTTT. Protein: CASSFGGGALNLDTQYF.

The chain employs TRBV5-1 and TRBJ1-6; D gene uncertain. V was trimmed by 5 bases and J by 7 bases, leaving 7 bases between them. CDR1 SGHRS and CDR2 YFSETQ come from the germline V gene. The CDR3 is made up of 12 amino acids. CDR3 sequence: CASRSENSPLHF. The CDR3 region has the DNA TGCGCCAGCAGGTCCGAGAATTCACCCCTCCACTTT. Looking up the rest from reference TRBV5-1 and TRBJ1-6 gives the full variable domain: KAGVTQTPRYLIKTRGQQVTLSCSPISGHRSVSWYQQTPGQGLQFLFEYFSETQRNKGNFPGRFSGRQFSNSRSEMNVSTLELGDSALYLCASRSENSPLHFGNGTRLTVT.

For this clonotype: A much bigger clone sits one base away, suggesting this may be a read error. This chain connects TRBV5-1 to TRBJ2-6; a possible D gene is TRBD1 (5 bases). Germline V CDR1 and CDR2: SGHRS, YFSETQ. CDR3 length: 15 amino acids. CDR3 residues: CASQHDPAGASVLTF. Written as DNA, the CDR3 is TGCGCCAGCCAGCATGACCCAGCTGGGGCCAGCGTCCTGACTTTC. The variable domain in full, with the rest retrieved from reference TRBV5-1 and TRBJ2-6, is KAGVTQTPRYLIKTRGQQVTLSCSPISGHRSVSWYQQTPGQGLQFLFEYFSETQRNKGNFPGRFSGRQFSNSRSEMNVSTLELGDSALYLCASQHDPAGASVLTFGAGSRLTVL.

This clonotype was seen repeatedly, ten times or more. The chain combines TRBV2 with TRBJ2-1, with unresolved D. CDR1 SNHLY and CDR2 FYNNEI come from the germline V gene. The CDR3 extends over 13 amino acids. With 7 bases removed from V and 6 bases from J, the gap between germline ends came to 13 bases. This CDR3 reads CASKQLPPNEQFF. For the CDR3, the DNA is TGTGCCAGCAAGCAACTTCCGCCCAATGAGCAGTTCTTC.

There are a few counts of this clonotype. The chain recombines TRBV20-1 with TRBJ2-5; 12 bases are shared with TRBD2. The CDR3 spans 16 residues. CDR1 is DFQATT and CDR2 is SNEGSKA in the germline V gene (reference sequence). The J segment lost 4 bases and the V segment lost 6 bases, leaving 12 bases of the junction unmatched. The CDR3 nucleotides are TGCAGTGCCCCGAGTCTAGCGGGGGGGTTGAGAGAGACCCAGTACTTC. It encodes CSAPSLAGGLRETQYF.

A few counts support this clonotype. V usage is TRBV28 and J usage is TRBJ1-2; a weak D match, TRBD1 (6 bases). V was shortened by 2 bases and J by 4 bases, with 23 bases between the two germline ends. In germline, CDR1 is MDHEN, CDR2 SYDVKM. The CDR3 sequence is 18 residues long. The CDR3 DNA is TGTGCCAGCAGTTTAAACCGGATCGTACAGGGTGTCCTCTATGGCTACACCTTC. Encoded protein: CASSLNRIVQGVLYGYTF.

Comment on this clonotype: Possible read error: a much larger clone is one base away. The CDR3 bases are TGTGCCGGCAGTGTAGGGTGGCCTAGCGCATACTATGGCTACACCTTC. This codes for CAGSVGWPSAYYGYTF. This rearrangement joins TRBV27 to TRBJ1-2; D is ambiguous. CDR1 MNHEY and CDR2 SMNVEV come from the germline V gene (reference sequence). This CDR3 region has 16 residues.

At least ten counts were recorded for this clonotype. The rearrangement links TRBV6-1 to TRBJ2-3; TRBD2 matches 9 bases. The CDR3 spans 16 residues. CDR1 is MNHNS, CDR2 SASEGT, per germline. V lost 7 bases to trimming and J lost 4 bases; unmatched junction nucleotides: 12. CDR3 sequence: CASKPRASGDSDTQYF. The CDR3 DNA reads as TGTGCCAGCAAGCCGAGGGCTAGCGGGGATTCAGATACGCAGTATTTT.

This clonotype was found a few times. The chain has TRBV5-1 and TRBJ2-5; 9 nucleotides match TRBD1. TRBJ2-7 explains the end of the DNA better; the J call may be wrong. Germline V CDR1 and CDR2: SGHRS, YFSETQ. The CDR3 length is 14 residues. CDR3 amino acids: CASSTTGGGYEQYF. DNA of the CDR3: TGCGCCAGCAGCACCACAGGGGGCGGCTACGAGCAGTACTTC.

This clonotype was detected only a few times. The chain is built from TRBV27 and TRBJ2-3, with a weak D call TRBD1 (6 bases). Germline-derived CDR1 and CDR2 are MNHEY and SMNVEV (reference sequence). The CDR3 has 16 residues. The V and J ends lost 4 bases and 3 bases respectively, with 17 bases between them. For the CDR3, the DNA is TGTGCCAGCAGTTCCAACAGGGCTATGACTACAGATACGCAGTATTTT. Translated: CASSSNRAMTTDTQYF.

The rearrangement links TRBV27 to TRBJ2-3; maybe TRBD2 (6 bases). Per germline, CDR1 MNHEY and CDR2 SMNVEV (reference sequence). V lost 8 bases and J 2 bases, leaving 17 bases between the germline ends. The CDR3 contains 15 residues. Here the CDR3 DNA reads TGTGCCAGCTCGCTCGGGACTGCCACCACAGATACGCAGTATTTT. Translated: CASSLGTATTDTQYF.

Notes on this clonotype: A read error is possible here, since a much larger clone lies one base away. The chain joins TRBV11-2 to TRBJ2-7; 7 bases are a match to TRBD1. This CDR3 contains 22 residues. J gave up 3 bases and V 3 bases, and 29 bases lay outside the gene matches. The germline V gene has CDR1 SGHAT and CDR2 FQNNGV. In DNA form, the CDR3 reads TGTGCCAGCAGCTTCTTACCACCCGAAGGGACAGCCGGCCAGGTGTACCTCTACGAGCAGTACTTC. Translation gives CASSFLPPEGTAGQVYLYEQYF.

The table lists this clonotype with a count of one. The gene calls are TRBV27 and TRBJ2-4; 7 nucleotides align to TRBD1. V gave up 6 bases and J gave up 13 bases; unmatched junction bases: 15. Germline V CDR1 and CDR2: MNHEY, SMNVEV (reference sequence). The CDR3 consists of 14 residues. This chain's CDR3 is CASRLQGMRYEQYF. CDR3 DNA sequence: TGTGCCAGCAGGCTACAGGGGATGCGGTATGAGCAGTACTTC.